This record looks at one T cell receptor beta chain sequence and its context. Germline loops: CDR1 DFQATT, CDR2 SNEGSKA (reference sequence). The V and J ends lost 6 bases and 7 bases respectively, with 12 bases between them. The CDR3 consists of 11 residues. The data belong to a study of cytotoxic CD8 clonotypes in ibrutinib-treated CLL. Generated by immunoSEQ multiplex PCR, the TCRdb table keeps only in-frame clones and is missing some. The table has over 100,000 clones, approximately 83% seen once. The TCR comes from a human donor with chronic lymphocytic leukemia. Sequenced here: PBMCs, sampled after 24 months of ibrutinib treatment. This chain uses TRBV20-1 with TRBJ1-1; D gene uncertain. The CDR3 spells CSAGNEGEAFF. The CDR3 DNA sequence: TGCAGTGCCGGGAATGAGGGTGAAGCTTTCTTT.